This T cell receptor beta chain was captured in a study of T cells in localized non-small cell lung cancer. Study outcomes and limitations: Adjacent uninvolved lung tissue had the highest T cell clonality, exceeding tumor. Across samples, adjacent lung featured a median roughly 62 of the top 100 tumor clones.

The CDR3 is 16 amino acids. After removal of 4 bases from V and 3 bases from J, the junction contained 9 bases not matched to a gene. Germline V gene lookup returns CDR1 SGHNT and CDR2 YENEEA. Only in-frame clones appear in the TCRdb table, and some are missing; sequencing was by immunoSEQ multiplex PCR. Of approximately 780 clones in the sample, around 19% were seen once. This clone occurred a few times. Its antigen is undetermined. This sequence originates from a man aged 35-69 years with stage III squamous cell lung carcinoma. The J gene is TRBJ2-7, the V gene TRBV11-3; 10 bases fit TRBD2. The sequences come from normal lung tissue next to the tumor, collected before any cancer treatment. CDR3 sequence: CASSSRGQRGGYEQYF. CDR3 sequence (DNA): TGTGCCAGCAGCTCAAGGGGCCAGCGGGGGGGCTACGAGCAGTACTTC.